The 8 T cell receptor beta chains in this list originate from one sample, sequenced in a study of T cells expressing NK-cell markers. For each CDR3 protein, TCRdb gives one entry from its re-call of the 5' RACE reads, without DNA. This sample's table has 350,000 to 500,000 distinct CDR3 sequences. The sample was blood T cells: a sorted CD56 or NKG2C T cell subset, CD4+ or CD8+ T cells, or bulk PBMC T cells (not recorded which). These receptor sequences come from a woman aged 18 to 75 in good health.

V and J are TRBV24-1 and TRBJ2-1. Germline loops: CDR1 KGHDR, CDR2 SFDVKD. The CDR3 runs to 15 residues. The CDR3 spells CATSDPGGSYNEQFF.

The V call is TRBV25-1, the J call TRBJ1-2. Germline CDR1 MGHDK, CDR2 SYGVNS. This CDR3 comprises 14 residues. The CDR3 spells CASSDHGPRTGYTF.

The chain carries TRBV20-1 and TRBJ2-7. The V gene's germline CDR1 is DFQATT and CDR2 SNEGSKA (reference sequence). The CDR3 runs 14 residues. Here the CDR3 reads CSATPTAASYEQYF.

V usage is TRBV20-1 and J usage is TRBJ1-4; TCRdb indicates TRBD1, and absent DNA this call remains unverified. Germline V gives CDR1 DFQATT, CDR2 SNEGSKA (reference sequence). CDR3 length: 14 amino acids. CDR3 protein: CSARPGRGVEKLFF.

The rearrangement joins TRBV25-1 to TRBJ1-1; TCRdb's D call, TRBD1, is unchecked because there is no DNA. There are 15 residues in the CDR3. CDR1 and CDR2 (germline): MGHDK, SYGVNS. The CDR3 is CASLAQGRLNTEAFF.

The chain employs TRBV15 and TRBJ2-3. This CDR3 is built from 13 residues. The germline CDR1 and CDR2 sequences are LNHNV and YYDKDF (reference sequence). The CDR3 region is CATRGRDTDTQYF.

J is TRBJ2-1 and V is TRBV5-1; TCRdb's D gene call, TRBD1, goes unchecked for lack of DNA. Germline V lookup: CDR1 SGHRS, CDR2 YFSETQ. The CDR3 is made up of 13 amino acids. This CDR3 reads CASSYPGHNEQFF. The variable domain in full, with the rest retrieved from reference TRBV5-1 and TRBJ2-1, is KAGVTQTPRYLIKTRGQQVTLSCSPISGHRSVSWYQQTPGQGLQFLFEYFSETQRNKGNFPGRFSGRQFSNSRSEMNVSTLELGDSALYLCASSYPGHNEQFFGPGTRLTVL.

The V gene is TRBV20-1, the J gene TRBJ2-3. The length of the CDR3 is 15 residues. Germline CDR1 is DFQATT and CDR2 is SNEGSKA (reference sequence). Here the CDR3 reads CSARGLGLILATQYF.